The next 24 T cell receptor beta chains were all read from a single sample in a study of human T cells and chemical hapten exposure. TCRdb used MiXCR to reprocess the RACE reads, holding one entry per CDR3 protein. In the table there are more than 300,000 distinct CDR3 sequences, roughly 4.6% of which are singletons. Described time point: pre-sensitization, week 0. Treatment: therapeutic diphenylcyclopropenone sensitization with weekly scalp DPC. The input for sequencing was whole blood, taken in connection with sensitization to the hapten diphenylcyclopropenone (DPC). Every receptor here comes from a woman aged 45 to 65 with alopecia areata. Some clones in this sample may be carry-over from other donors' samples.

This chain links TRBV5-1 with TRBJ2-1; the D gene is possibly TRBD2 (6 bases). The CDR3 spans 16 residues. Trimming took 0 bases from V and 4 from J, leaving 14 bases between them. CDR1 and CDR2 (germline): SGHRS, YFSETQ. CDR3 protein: CASSLGRGVGYNEQFF. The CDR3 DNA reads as TGCGCCAGCAGCTTGGGGCGCGGGGTTGGGTACAATGAGCAGTTCTTC.

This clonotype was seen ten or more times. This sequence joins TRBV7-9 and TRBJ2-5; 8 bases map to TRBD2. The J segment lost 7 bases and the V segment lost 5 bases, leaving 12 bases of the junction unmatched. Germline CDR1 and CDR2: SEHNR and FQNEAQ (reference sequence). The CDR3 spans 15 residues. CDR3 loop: CASSPMRGAEWTQYF. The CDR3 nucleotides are TGTGCCAGCAGCCCCATGCGGGGGGCCGAGTGGACCCAGTACTTC.

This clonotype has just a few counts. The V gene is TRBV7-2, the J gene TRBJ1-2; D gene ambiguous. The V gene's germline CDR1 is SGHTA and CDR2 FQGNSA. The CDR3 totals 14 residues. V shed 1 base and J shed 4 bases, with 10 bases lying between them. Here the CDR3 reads CASSLGAQVYGYTF. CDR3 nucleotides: TGTGCCAGCAGCTTAGGGGCCCAGGTCTATGGCTACACCTTC.

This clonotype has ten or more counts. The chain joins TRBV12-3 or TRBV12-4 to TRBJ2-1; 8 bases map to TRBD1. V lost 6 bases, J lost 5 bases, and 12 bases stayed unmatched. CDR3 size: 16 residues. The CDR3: CASSPSYRGFNNEQFF. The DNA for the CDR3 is TGTGCCAGCAGCCCGTCTTACAGGGGGTTTAACAATGAGCAGTTCTTC.

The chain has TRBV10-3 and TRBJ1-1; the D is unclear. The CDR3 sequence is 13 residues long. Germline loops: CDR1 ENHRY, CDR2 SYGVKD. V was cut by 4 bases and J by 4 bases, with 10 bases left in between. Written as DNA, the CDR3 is TGTGCCATCAGTGGGTCCACTCGCACTGAAGCTTTCTTT. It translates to CAISGSTRTEAFF.

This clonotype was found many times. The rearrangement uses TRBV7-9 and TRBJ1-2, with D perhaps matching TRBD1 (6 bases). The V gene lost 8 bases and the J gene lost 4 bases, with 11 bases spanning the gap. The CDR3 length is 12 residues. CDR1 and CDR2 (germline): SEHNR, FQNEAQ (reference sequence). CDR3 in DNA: TGTGCCAGCGGGGAGGGGGGCTATGGCTACACCTTC. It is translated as CASGEGGYGYTF.

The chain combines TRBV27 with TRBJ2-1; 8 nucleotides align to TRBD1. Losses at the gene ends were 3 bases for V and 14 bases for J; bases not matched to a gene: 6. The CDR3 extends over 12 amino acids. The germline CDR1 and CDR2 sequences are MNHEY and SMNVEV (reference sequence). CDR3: CASSFGTGGKFF. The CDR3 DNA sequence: TGTGCCAGCAGTTTTGGGACAGGAGGCAAGTTCTTC.

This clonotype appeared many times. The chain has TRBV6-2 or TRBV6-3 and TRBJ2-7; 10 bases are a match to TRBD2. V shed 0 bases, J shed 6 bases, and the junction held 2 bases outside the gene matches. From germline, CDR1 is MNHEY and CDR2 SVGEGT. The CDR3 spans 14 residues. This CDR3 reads CASSYSLAGVEQYF. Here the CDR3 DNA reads TGTGCCAGCAGTTACTCCCTAGCGGGAGTCGAGCAGTACTTC.

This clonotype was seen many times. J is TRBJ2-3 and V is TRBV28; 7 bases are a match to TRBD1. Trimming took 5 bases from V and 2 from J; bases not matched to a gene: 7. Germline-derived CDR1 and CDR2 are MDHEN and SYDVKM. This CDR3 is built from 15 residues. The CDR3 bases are TGTGCCAGCAGTCCGACAGGGATTCTCACAGATACGCAGTATTTT. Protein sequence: CASSPTGILTDTQYF.

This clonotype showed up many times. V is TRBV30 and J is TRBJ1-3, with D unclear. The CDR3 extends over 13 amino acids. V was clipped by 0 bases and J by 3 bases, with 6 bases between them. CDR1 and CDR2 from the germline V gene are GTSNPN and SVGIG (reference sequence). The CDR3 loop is CAWSVGGGNTIYF. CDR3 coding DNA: TGTGCCTGGAGTGTAGGTGGTGGAAACACCATATATTTT.

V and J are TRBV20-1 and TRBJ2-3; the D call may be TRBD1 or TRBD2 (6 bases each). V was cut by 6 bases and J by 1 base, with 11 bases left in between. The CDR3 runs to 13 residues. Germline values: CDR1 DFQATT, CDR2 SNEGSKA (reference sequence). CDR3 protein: CSARRGGTDTQYF. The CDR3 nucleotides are TGCAGTGCCCGAAGGGGGGGCACAGATACGCAGTATTTT.

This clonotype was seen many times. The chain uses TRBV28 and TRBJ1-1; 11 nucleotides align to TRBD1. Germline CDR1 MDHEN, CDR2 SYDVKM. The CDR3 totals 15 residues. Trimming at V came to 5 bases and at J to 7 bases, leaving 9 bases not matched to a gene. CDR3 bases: TGTGCCAGCAGTCCAATTGGACAGGGGGCTAATGAAGCTTTCTTT. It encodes CASSPIGQGANEAFF.

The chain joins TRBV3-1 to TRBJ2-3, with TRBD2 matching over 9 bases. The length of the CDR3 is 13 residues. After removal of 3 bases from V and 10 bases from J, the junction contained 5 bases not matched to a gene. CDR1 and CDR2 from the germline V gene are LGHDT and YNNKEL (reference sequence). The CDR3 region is CASSQISGGAQYF. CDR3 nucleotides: TGTGCCAGCAGCCAGATTAGCGGGGGTGCGCAGTATTTT.

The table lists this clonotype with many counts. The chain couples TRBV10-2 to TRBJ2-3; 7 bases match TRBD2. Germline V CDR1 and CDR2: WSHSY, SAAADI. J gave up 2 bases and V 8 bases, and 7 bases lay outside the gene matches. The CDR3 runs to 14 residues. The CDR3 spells CASLGRGFTDTQYF. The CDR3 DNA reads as TGCGCCAGCCTGGGGAGGGGTTTCACAGATACGCAGTATTTT.

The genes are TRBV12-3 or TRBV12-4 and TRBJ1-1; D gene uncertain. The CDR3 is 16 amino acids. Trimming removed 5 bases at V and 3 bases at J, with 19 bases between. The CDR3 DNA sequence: TGTGCCAGCAGTCCCCCCCCTATACGTGGCCACACTGAAGCTTTCTTT. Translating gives CASSPPPIRGHTEAFF.

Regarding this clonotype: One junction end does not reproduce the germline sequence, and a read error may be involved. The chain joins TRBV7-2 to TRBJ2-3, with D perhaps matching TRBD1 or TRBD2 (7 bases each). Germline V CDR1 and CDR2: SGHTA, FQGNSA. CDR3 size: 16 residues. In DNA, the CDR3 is TGTGCCAGCGGCTTAGATCCAGGGGGAGGGACAGATACGCAGTATTTT. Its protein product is CASGLDPGGGTDTQYF. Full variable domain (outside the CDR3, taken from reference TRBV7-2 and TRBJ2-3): GAGVSQSPSNKVTEKGKDVELRCDPISGHTALYWYRQSLGQGLEFLIYFQGNSAPDKSGLPSDRFSAERTGGSVSTLTIQRTQQEDSAVYLCASGLDPGGGTDTQYFGPGTRLTVL.

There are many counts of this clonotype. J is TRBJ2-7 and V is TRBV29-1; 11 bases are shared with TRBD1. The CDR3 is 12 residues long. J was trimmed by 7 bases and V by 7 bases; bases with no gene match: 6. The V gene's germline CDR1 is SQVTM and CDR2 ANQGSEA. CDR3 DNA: TGCAGCGCAGGACAGGGGGCAAGGGAGCAGTACTTC. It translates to CSAGQGAREQYF.

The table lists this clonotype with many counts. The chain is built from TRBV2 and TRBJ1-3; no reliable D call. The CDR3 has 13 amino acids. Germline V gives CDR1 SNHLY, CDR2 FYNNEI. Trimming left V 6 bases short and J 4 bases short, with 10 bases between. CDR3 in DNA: TGTGCCAGCAGCCCACGCGGGGGAAACACCATATATTTT. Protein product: CASSPRGGNTIYF.

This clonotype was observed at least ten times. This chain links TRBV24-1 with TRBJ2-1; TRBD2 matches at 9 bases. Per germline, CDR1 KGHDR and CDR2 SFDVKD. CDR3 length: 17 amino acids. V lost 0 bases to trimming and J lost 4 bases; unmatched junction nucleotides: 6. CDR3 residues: CATSDLPSGVGYNEQFF. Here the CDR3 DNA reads TGTGCCACCAGTGATTTGCCTAGCGGGGTGGGGTACAATGAGCAGTTCTTC.

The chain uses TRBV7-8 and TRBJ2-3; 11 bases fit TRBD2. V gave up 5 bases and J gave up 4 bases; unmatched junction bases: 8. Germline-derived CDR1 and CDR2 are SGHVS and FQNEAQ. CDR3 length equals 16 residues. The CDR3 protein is CASSQTSGRGADTQYF. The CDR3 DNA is TGTGCCAGCAGCCAAACTAGCGGGAGAGGGGCAGATACGCAGTATTTT.

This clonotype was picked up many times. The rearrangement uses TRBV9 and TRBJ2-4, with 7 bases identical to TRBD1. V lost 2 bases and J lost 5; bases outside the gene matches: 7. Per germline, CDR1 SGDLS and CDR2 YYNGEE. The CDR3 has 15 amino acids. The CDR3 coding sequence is TGTGCCAGCAGCGTCCAGGGGACAGTTGAAAACATTCAGTACTTC. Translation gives CASSVQGTVENIQYF.

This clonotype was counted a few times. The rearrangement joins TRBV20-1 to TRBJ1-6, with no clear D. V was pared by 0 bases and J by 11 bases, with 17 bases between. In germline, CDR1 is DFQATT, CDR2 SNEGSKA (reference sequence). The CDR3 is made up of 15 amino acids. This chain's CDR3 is CSARDYRAVRPPLHF. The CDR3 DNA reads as TGCAGTGCTAGAGATTATAGGGCAGTCAGACCACCCCTCCACTTT.

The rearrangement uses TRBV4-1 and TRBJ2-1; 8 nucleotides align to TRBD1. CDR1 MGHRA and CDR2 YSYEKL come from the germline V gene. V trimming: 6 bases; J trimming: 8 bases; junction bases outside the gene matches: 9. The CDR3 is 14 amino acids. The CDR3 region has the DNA TGCGCCAGCAGTTACGGACAGGGAGGAGATGAGCAGTTCTTC. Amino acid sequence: CASSYGQGGDEQFF.

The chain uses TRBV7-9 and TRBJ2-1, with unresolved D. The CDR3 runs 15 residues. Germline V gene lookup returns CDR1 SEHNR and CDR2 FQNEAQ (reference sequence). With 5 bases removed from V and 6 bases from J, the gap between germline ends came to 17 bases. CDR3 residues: CASSAGARLTNEQFF. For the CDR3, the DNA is TGTGCCAGCAGCGCAGGAGCTAGATTGACCAATGAGCAGTTCTTC.